This TCR beta chain was recorded in a study of beta chain features in type 1 diabetes. Findings of the study overall: A moderate, significant TCRB CDR3 shortening appeared in type 1 diabetes across four CD4+ subsets. The study found fewer insertions and more deletions at VDJ junctions in type 1 diabetes patients. PCR might pick shorter templates more often, in the same way for patients and controls.

J gave up 6 bases and V 4 bases, and 9 bases lay outside the gene matches. This CDR3 is built from 15 residues. Germline V gene sequence: CDR1 SGHDT, CDR2 YYEEEE. This clone has a single count. Its antigen is not identified. The authors reverse transcribed all of the isolated RNA, so sequencing captured expressed TCRB transcripts. Clones were sequenced by immunoSEQ multiplex PCR, and TCRdb holds only the in-frame ones, with some missing. Among some 60,000 clones listed, about 60% were seen once. The TCR was taken from a young woman in good health. The rearrangement links TRBV5-6 to TRBJ1-1; 10 bases map to TRBD1. What was sequenced was Tregs from blood. CDR3 sequence reads: CASSTPGQGTAEAFF. The CDR3 region has the DNA TGTGCCAGCAGCACCCCGGGACAGGGGACCGCTGAAGCTTTCTTT.